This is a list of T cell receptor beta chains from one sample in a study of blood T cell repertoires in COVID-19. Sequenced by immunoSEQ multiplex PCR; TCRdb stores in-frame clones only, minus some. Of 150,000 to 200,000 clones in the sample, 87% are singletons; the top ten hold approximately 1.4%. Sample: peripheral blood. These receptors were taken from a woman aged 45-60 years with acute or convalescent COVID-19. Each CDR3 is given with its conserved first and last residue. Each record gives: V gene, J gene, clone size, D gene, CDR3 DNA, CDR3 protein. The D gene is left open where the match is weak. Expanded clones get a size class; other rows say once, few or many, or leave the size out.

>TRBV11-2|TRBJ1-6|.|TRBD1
TGTGCCAGCAGCTTAGGGGACAGGGGCAATTCACCCCTCCACTTT
CASSLGDRGNSPLHF
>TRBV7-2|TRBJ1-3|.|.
TGTGCCAGCAGCTTAGACTGGGTTCAACCTCAGGATTTT
CASSLDWVQPQDF
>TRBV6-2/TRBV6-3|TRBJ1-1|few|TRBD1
TGTGCCAGCAGTTCCAGGACAGGGGAGACTGAAGCTTTCTTT
CASSSRTGETEAFF
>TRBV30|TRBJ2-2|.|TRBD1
TGTGCCTGGAGTAGACTTGACAGGGACACCGGGGAGCTGTTTTTT
CAWSRLDRDTGELFF
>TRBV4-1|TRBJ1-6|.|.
TGCGCCAGCAGCCAAGATAGATCCCGCTCCTATAATTCACCCCTCCACTTT
CASSQDRSRSYNSPLHF
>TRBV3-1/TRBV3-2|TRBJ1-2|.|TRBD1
TGTGCCAGCAGCCCCGGGACAGGGCTGGGCTACACCTTC
CASSPGTGLGYTF
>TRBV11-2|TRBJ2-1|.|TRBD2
TGTGCCAGCAGCCTTAGCGGGAGTCACTACAATGAGCAGTTCTTC
CASSLSGSHYNEQFF
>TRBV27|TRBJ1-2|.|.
TGTGCCAGCAGTCAAGGGGACACTACAAAACTCACCTTC
CASSQGDTTKLTF
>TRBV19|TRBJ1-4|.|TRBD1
TGTGCCAGTAGTATGTGGGCTGACAGGGGTGGAAACGAAAAACTGTTTTTT
CASSMWADRGGNEKLFF
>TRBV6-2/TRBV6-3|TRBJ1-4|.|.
TGTGCCAGCAGTTCCGGAAGGAGGGTGACTAATGAAAAACTGTTTTTT
CASSSGRRVTNEKLFF
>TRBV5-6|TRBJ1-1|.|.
TGTGCCAGCAGCCTGGAACAGGGCACAGCTTTCTTT
CASSLEQGTAFF
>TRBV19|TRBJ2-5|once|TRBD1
TGTGCCAGTAGTATGGATGGGACAGCACAAGAGACCCAGTACTTC
CASSMDGTAQETQYF
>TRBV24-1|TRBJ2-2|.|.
TGTGCCACCAGTCGACAGGACACCGGGGAGCTGTTTTTT
CATSRQDTGELFF
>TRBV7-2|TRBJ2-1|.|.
TGTGCCAGCAAAGTCCTAGCCCCCTACAATGAGCAGTTCTTC
CASKVLAPYNEQFF
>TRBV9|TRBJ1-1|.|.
TGTGCCAGCAGCGCACGAGGGAACACTGAAGCTTTCTTT
CASSARGNTEAFF
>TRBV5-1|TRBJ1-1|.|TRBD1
TGCGCCAGCAGCCCCCTCGGGACAGGGGAAAAAGCTTTCTTT
CASSPLGTGEKAFF
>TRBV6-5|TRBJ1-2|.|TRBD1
TGTGCCAGCAGTTACTCCGGGACAGTATTTAACTATGGCTACACCTTC
CASSYSGTVFNYGYTF
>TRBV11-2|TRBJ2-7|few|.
TGTGCCAGCAGCCCTTCCCTGGACTCGAGACAGTACTTC
CASSPSLDSRQYF
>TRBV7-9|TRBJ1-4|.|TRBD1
TGTGCCAGCAGCGTCAGGGACAGTTATAATGAAAAACTGTTTTTT
CASSVRDSYNEKLFF
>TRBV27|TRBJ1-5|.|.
TGTGCCAGCAGTGCGAGGGAGGGGATTGAGCCCCAGCATTTT
CASSAREGIEPQHF
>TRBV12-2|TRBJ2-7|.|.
TGTGCAAGTCGCCCTGGGCTCGGGTACTTC
CASRPGLGYF
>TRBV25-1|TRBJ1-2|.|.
TGTGCCAGCAGTGAAGGGCGGCGGGGGAACTATGGCTACACCTTC
CASSEGRRGNYGYTF
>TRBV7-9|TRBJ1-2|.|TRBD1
TGTGCCAGCAGCTTAAGGCTATTTGACAGGGAGAGCGGCTACACCTTC
CASSLRLFDRESGYTF
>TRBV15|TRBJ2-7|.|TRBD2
TGTGCCACCAGCATCGGGACTAGTGACGAGCAGTACTTC
CATSIGTSDEQYF
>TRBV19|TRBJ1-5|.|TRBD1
TGTGCCAGTAGTAACTCTAGACAGGGCGAGGGCAATCAGCCCCAGCATTTT
CASSNSRQGEGNQPQHF
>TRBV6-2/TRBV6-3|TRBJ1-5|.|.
TGTGCCAGCAGTTACGAGGGCTATAGCAATCAGCCCCAGCATTTT
CASSYEGYSNQPQHF
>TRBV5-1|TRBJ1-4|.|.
TGCGCCAGCAGCTTGGAATGGGGCAGGGGAAGTAATGAAAAACTGTTTTTT
CASSLEWGRGSNEKLFF
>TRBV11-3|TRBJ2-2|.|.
TGTGCCAGCAGCTTCCCACCCCACGACATGGGGAACACCGGGGAGCTGTTTTTT
CASSFPPHDMGNTGELFF
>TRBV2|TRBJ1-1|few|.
TGTGCCAGCACCGGACAGAGAGGCACTGAAGCTTTCTTT
CASTGQRGTEAFF
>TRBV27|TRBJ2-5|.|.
TGTGCCAGCACAGGGGTTGGGAAGACCCAGTACTTC
CASTGVGKTQYF
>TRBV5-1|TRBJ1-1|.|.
TGCGCCAGCAGCCCGGGGGGGAACACTGAAGCTTTCTTT
CASSPGGNTEAFF